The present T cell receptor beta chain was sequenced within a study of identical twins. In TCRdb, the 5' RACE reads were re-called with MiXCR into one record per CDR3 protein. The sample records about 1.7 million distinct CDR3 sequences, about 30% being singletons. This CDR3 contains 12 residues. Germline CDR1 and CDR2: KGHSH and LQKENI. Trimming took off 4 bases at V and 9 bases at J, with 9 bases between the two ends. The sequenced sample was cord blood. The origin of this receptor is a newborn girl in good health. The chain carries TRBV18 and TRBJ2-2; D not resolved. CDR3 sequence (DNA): TGTGCCAGCTCACTGGCACCGAGGGAGCTGTTTTTT. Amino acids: CASSLAPRELFF.